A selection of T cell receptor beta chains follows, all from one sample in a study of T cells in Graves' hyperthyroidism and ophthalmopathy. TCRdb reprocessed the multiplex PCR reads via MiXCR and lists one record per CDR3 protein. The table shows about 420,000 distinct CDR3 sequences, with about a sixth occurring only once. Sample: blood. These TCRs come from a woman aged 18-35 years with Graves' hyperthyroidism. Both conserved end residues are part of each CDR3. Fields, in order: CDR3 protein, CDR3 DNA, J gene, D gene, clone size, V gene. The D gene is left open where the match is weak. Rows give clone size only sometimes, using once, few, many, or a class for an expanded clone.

CDR3: CATSIVTSGYNEQFF
DNA: TGTGCCACCAGCATTGTGACTAGCGGCTACAATGAGCAGTTCTTC
J: TRBJ2-1
D: TRBD2
size: few
V: TRBV15

CDR3: CSASLRSYEQYF
DNA: TGCAGTGCTAGCCTGCGGAGCTACGAGCAGTACTTC
J: TRBJ2-7
D: -
size: many
V: TRBV20-1

CDR3: CSASPRGALREKLFF
DNA: TGCAGTGCTAGTCCCAGGGGGGCCCTGCGAGAAAAACTGTTTTTT
J: TRBJ1-4
D: TRBD1
size: few
V: TRBV20-1

CDR3: CSARATSGGQTDTQYF
DNA: TGCAGTGCTAGGGCGACTAGCGGGGGACAGACAGATACGCAGTATTTT
J: TRBJ2-3
D: TRBD2
size: many
V: TRBV20-1

CDR3: CSAAERTNEKLFF
DNA: TGCAGTGCGGCAGAGAGAACTAATGAAAAACTGTTTTTT
J: TRBJ1-4
D: -
size: many
V: TRBV20-1

CDR3: CASRNTHLYNEQFF
DNA: TGTGCCAGCAGAAACACCCACTTATACAATGAGCAGTTCTTC
J: TRBJ2-1
D: -
size: few
V: TRBV12-3/TRBV12-4

CDR3: CATSDPKREGANEQFF
DNA: TGTGCCACCAGTGATCCGAAGCGGGAGGGGGCGAATGAGCAGTTCTTC
J: TRBJ2-1
D: TRBD2
size: many
V: TRBV24-1

CDR3: CATSREGLNYGYTF
DNA: TGTGCCACCAGCAGAGAGGGACTGAACTATGGCTACACCTTC
J: TRBJ1-2
D: -
size: many
V: TRBV15

CDR3: CASSSIPNNEQFF
DNA: TGCGCCAGCAGCTCCATACCTAACAATGAGCAGTTCTTC
J: TRBJ2-1
D: -
size: many
V: TRBV5-1

CDR3: CASSHIRDRGADTQYF
DNA: TGCGCCAGCAGCCATATCCGGGACAGGGGCGCAGATACGCAGTATTTT
J: TRBJ2-3
D: TRBD1
size: many
V: TRBV4-1

CDR3: CASTRGLAGRYEQYF
DNA: TGTGCCAGCACTAGGGGACTAGCGGGTCGCTACGAGCAGTACTTC
J: TRBJ2-7
D: TRBD2
size: -
V: TRBV27

CDR3: CASRGTLSYNEQFF
DNA: TGTGCCAGTAGGGGGACTCTATCATACAATGAGCAGTTCTTC
J: TRBJ2-1
D: -
size: -
V: TRBV19

CDR3: CASNFGYNSPLHF
DNA: TGTGCCAGCAACTTTGGGTATAATTCACCCCTCCACTTT
J: TRBJ1-6
D: -
size: many
V: TRBV6-1

CDR3: CASSESPGTSSHEQFF
DNA: TGTGCCAGCAGCGAATCTCCCGGGACTAGCAGCCATGAGCAGTTCTTC
J: TRBJ2-1
D: TRBD2
size: many
V: TRBV3-1

CDR3: CASNTRTGGLGEQFF
DNA: TGTGCCAGCAATACTCGGACAGGGGGCCTCGGTGAGCAGTTCTTC
J: TRBJ2-1
D: TRBD1
size: -
V: TRBV19

CDR3: CASRESGELFF
DNA: TGTGCCTCCAGGGAGAGCGGGGAGCTGTTTTTT
J: TRBJ2-2
D: -
size: -
V: TRBV30

CDR3: CATSDLGRVDADTQYF
DNA: TGTGCCACCAGTGATTTGGGGCGAGTAGACGCAGATACGCAGTATTTT
J: TRBJ2-3
D: -
size: few
V: TRBV24-1

CDR3: CASSVQGWDEQYF
DNA: TGTGCCAGCAGCGTACAGGGGTGGGACGAGCAGTACTTC
J: TRBJ2-7
D: -
size: many
V: TRBV9

CDR3: CSATTPGQGWEQFF
DNA: TGCAGTGCTACCACTCCGGGACAGGGATGGGAGCAGTTCTTC
J: TRBJ2-1
D: TRBD1
size: many
V: TRBV20-1

CDR3: CASSGQGEGYDEQFF
DNA: TGTGCCAGCAGCGGACAGGGCGAAGGATACGATGAGCAGTTCTTC
J: TRBJ2-1
D: TRBD1
size: few
V: TRBV6-5

CDR3: CASSIRGAGGNYEQYF
DNA: TGTGCCAGCAGCATCCGGGGGGCGGGAGGAAACTACGAGCAGTACTTC
J: TRBJ2-7
D: TRBD2
size: many
V: TRBV7-8

CDR3: CASSKPPFISGGRGEQFF
DNA: TGTGCCAGCAGCAAACCCCCCTTCATTAGCGGGGGCCGGGGTGAGCAGTTCTTC
J: TRBJ2-1
D: TRBD2
size: many
V: TRBV2

CDR3: CSAAEGRGLQSPLHF
DNA: TGCAGTGCGGCCGAGGGGAGGGGGTTGCAATCACCCCTCCACTTT
J: TRBJ1-6
D: -
size: many
V: TRBV20-1

CDR3: CASSPTETGANTGELFF
DNA: TGTGCCAGCAGTCCCACCGAAACGGGGGCGAACACCGGGGAGCTGTTTTTT
J: TRBJ2-2
D: -
size: many
V: TRBV6-1

CDR3: CASSEGPRGGSTDTQYF
DNA: TGTGCCAGCAGCGAGGGGCCTCGGGGGGGGAGCACAGATACGCAGTATTTT
J: TRBJ2-3
D: TRBD2
size: -
V: TRBV9

CDR3: CSAWSGKPQETQYF
DNA: TGCAGTGCTTGGTCGGGTAAACCCCAAGAGACCCAGTACTTC
J: TRBJ2-5
D: -
size: many
V: TRBV20-1

CDR3: CASSLLTGGEDTQYF
DNA: TGTGCCAGCAGCCTCCTGACAGGGGGGGAAGATACGCAGTATTTT
J: TRBJ2-3
D: TRBD1
size: few
V: TRBV5-8

CDR3: CASSFTGFGTEAFF
DNA: TGCGCCAGCAGCTTCACTGGATTTGGCACTGAAGCTTTCTTT
J: TRBJ1-1
D: -
size: many
V: TRBV5-1

CDR3: CASSLTGDYAFGYTF
DNA: TGTGCCAGCAGCTTAACAGGAGACTACGCCTTTGGCTACACCTTC
J: TRBJ1-2
D: -
size: -
V: TRBV6-4

CDR3: CASLPPGTATDTQYF
DNA: TGTGCCAGCCTCCCACCAGGGACAGCCACAGATACGCAGTATTTT
J: TRBJ2-3
D: TRBD1
size: many
V: TRBV6-1

CDR3: CASSVDSGLASPLHF
DNA: TGTGCCAGCAGCGTAGATTCAGGGTTGGCTTCACCCCTCCACTTT
J: TRBJ1-6
D: -
size: -
V: TRBV9

CDR3: CASSIVGFTDTQYF
DNA: TGCGCCAGCAGTATCGTTGGATTCACAGATACGCAGTATTTT
J: TRBJ2-3
D: -
size: many
V: TRBV5-1

CDR3: CASSQRGLADYEQYF
DNA: TGTGCCAGCAGCCAAAGGGGCCTAGCGGACTACGAGCAGTACTTC
J: TRBJ2-7
D: TRBD2
size: -
V: TRBV3-1

CDR3: CASRTRNTGELFF
DNA: TGTGCCAGTAGGACAAGGAACACCGGGGAGCTGTTTTTT
J: TRBJ2-2
D: -
size: few
V: TRBV14

CDR3: CSVLTGREQYF
DNA: TGCAGCGTTCTGACAGGTCGCGAGCAGTACTTC
J: TRBJ2-7
D: -
size: once
V: TRBV29-1

CDR3: CSVVGLSETQYF
DNA: TGCAGCGTTGTTGGGTTATCGGAGACCCAGTACTTC
J: TRBJ2-5
D: -
size: many
V: TRBV29-1

CDR3: CASSLDSRGSSTDTQYF
DNA: TGCGCCAGCAGTTTAGATTCCCGGGGCTCTAGCACAGATACGCAGTATTTT
J: TRBJ2-3
D: -
size: many
V: TRBV5-1

CDR3: CASSESRLAGGYSSTDTQYF
DNA: TGTGCCAGCAGTGAATCGAGACTAGCGGGGGGATATTCTAGCACAGATACGCAGTATTTT
J: TRBJ2-3
D: TRBD2
size: many
V: TRBV25-1

CDR3: CASSVAAGETQYF
DNA: TGTGCCAGCAGCGTAGCGGCAGGGGAGACCCAGTACTTC
J: TRBJ2-5
D: -
size: many
V: TRBV9

CDR3: CASSLGSPNEQFF
DNA: TGTGCCAGCAGCCTCGGGAGCCCCAATGAGCAGTTCTTC
J: TRBJ2-1
D: -
size: -
V: TRBV12-3/TRBV12-4

CDR3: CASSQIMGEGKRNTIYF
DNA: TGCGCCAGCAGCCAAATAATGGGGGAGGGGAAGAGAAACACCATATATTTT
J: TRBJ1-3
D: -
size: few
V: TRBV4-1

CDR3: CSASSLGGNYGYTF
DNA: TGCAGTGCTAGTTCTCTTGGGGGTAACTATGGCTACACCTTC
J: TRBJ1-2
D: -
size: -
V: TRBV20-1

CDR3: CSVAPGQGGFEQYF
DNA: TGCAGCGTTGCACCGGGACAGGGGGGGTTCGAGCAGTACTTC
J: TRBJ2-7
D: TRBD1
size: -
V: TRBV29-1